The following is a TCR beta chain sequence with its context. What it binds is unknown. Generated by immunoSEQ multiplex PCR, the TCRdb table keeps only in-frame clones and is missing some. This sample has approximately 87,000 clones, with around 90% found just once. The sample originates from a study of OX40 agonist ivuxolimab in advanced cancers. On the study more broadly: Given to patients was ivuxolimab, an agonistic anti-OX40 (CD134) antibody. Notes on the study in general: CD4+ and CD8+ T cells in blood underwent clonal expansion by week 6 at 0.1 to 3.0 mg/kg.

Germline values: CDR1 MNHEY, CDR2 SMNVEV (reference sequence). This CDR3 is built from 14 residues. V gave up 3 bases and J gave up 7 bases; unmatched junction bases: 8. The sample in question was CD4+ or CD8+ T cells sorted from blood, obtained in a trial of the OX40 agonist ivuxolimab. The rearrangement links TRBV27 to TRBJ1-1; TRBD1 matches 7 bases. This receptor was taken from an adult with an advanced solid tumor such as melanoma, head and neck, liver or kidney cancer. CDR3 coding DNA: TGTGCCAGCAGTTTTACGGGACAGAAGATTGAAGCTTTCTTT. Translation gives CASSFTGQKIEAFF.